Listed below are T cell receptor beta chains from one sample, sequenced in a study of graft-versus-host responses after intestinal transplantation. Only in-frame clones appear in the TCRdb table, and some are missing; sequencing was by immunoSEQ multiplex PCR. Among 85,000 to 90,000 clones, 75% to 90% were seen once, and the ten largest hold approximately 18%. Which antigens these TCRs recognize remains unknown. Source: unstimulated CD8+ T cells sorted from spleen or lymph node cells, taken before intestinal transplant. The receptors shown here come from a human donor who received an intestinal transplant. CDR3s include the opening cysteine and the closing phenylalanine or tryptophan. The D gene is left open where the match is weak. A row's size may be missing; if present it is once, few, many or a size class.

>-|TRBJ2-7|-|TRBV19
CASSQWGNTYEQYF
TGTGCCAGTAGTCAATGGGGGAACACCTACGAGCAGTACTTC
>-|TRBJ1-3|few|TRBV5-6
CASSLVGQYSGNTIYF
TGTGCCAGCAGCTTGGTTGGACAGTACTCTGGAAACACCATATATTTT
>-|TRBJ1-2|once|TRBV9
CASSVGGPNYGYTF
TGTGCCAGCAGCGTAGGGGGCCCTAACTATGGCTACACCTTC
>-|TRBJ2-5|-|TRBV25-1
CASSYLETQYF
TGTGCCAGCAGTTACTTAGAGACCCAGTACTTC
>-|TRBJ2-3|-|TRBV18
CASSRFPRTDTQYF
TGTGCCAGCTCACGATTTCCCCGCACAGATACGCAGTATTTT
>TRBD2|TRBJ2-3|-|TRBV19
CASSISSERGIDTQYF
TGTGCCAGTAGTATAAGTTCGGAGCGGGGAATAGATACGCAGTATTTT
>-|TRBJ2-2|-|TRBV5-6
CASSFLEAGELFF
TGTGCCAGCAGCTTTTTGGAGGCCGGGGAGCTGTTTTTT
>-|TRBJ1-6|-|TRBV7-9
CASSFWPHSPLHF
TGTGCCAGCAGCTTCTGGCCCCATTCACCCCTCCACTTT
>-|TRBJ2-7|-|TRBV29-1
CSVEEGEQYF
TGCAGCGTTGAAGAGGGGGAGCAGTACTTC
>-|TRBJ1-1|once|TRBV5-6
CASSPLGNTEAFF
TGTGCCAGCAGCCCTTTAGGGAACACTGAAGCTTTCTTT
>-|TRBJ2-3|-|TRBV27
CASSLSQGLFTDTQYF
TGTGCCAGCAGTTTATCGCAAGGACTATTCACAGATACGCAGTATTTT
>TRBD2|TRBJ2-3|once|TRBV4-2
CASSQSPLAGGVRDTQYF
TGTGCCAGCAGCCAATCCCCACTAGCGGGGGGGGTACGGGATACGCAGTATTTT
>TRBD2|TRBJ2-3|-|TRBV9
CASSVPLGGREADTQYF
TGTGCCAGCAGCGTTCCCCTCGGCGGGAGGGAGGCGGATACGCAGTATTTT
>-|TRBJ1-1|-|TRBV5-5
CASSSPLVGGNTEAFF
TGTGCCAGCAGCTCCCCTTTGGTAGGGGGAAACACTGAAGCTTTCTTT
>TRBD1|TRBJ2-6|-|TRBV5-1
CASRPRDRVTSGANVLTF
TGCGCCAGCAGACCCCGGGACAGGGTAACTTCTGGGGCCAACGTCCTGACTTTC
>-|TRBJ1-6|-|TRBV7-3
CASSFGPPASPLHF
TGTGCCAGCAGCTTCGGGCCGCCGGCTTCACCCCTCCACTTT
>-|TRBJ2-3|-|TRBV9
CASSVTQQDTQYF
TGTGCCAGCAGCGTTACCCAACAAGATACGCAGTATTTT
>-|TRBJ2-5|-|TRBV28
CASSLWASGQETQYF
TGTGCCAGCAGTTTGTGGGCGAGCGGACAAGAGACCCAGTACTTC
>TRBD1|TRBJ2-1|few|TRBV6-5
CASSYDRAVHNEQFF
TGTGCCAGCAGTTACGACAGGGCCGTTCACAATGAGCAGTTCTTC
>-|TRBJ2-2|few|TRBV5-6
CASSRWGRDTGELFF
TGTGCCAGCAGCCGTTGGGGGCGCGATACCGGGGAGCTGTTTTTT
>TRBD1|TRBJ2-7|-|TRBV2
CASSEQGAAYEQYF
TGTGCCAGCAGTGAACAGGGGGCTGCCTACGAGCAGTACTTC
>TRBD2|TRBJ2-3|-|TRBV5-1
CASSLGTSGYTDTQYF
TGCGCCAGCAGCCTGGGGACTAGCGGCTACACAGATACGCAGTATTTT
>TRBD1|TRBJ2-7|-|TRBV7-9
CASSLGTGGSYEQYF
TGTGCCAGCAGCTTAGGGACAGGGGGCTCCTACGAGCAGTACTTC
>TRBD1|TRBJ1-1|once|TRBV27
CASSLNRGRQRDTEAFF
TGTGCCAGCAGTTTAAACAGGGGTCGGCAGCGGGACACTGAAGCTTTCTTT
>TRBD1|TRBJ2-1|-|TRBV19
CASNQYDRAGNEQFF
TGTGCCAGTAACCAGTACGACAGGGCTGGCAATGAGCAGTTCTTC
>-|TRBJ2-7|-|TRBV4-1
CASSQGKASYEQYF
TGCGCCAGCAGCCAAGGGAAGGCCTCCTACGAGCAGTACTTC
>TRBD2|TRBJ2-5|-|TRBV2
CASSVSGGAWGTQYF
TGTGCCAGCAGTGTTAGCGGGGGGGCCTGGGGGACCCAGTACTTC
>TRBD1|TRBJ2-7|-|TRBV10-1
CASSESTGREQYF
TGCGCCAGCAGTGAGTCGACAGGGCGGGAGCAGTACTTC
>-|TRBJ2-2|once|TRBV5-1
CASGANTGELFF
TGCGCCAGCGGGGCGAACACCGGGGAGCTGTTTTTT
>-|TRBJ2-7|-|TRBV2
CASSDSGVASEQYF
TGTGCCAGCAGTGATTCCGGAGTAGCATCCGAGCAGTACTTC
>TRBD2|TRBJ2-5|few|TRBV5-6
CASSCAGSGVDQETQYF
TGTGCCAGCAGCTGTGCGGGTAGCGGGGTAGACCAAGAGACCCAGTACTTC
>-|TRBJ2-2|-|TRBV27
CASSLLVDTGELFF
TGTGCCAGCAGTTTACTAGTGGATACCGGGGAGCTGTTTTTT
>-|TRBJ2-3|-|TRBV18
CASSPVREDGATQYF
TGTGCCAGCTCACCGGTGCGAGAGGACGGCGCTACGCAGTATTTT
>-|TRBJ2-1|-|TRBV6-5
CASTAPPGSYNEQFF
TGTGCCAGCACCGCCCCTCCTGGCTCCTACAATGAGCAGTTCTTC
>TRBD1|TRBJ2-2|-|TRBV14
CASSPLGTVRGTGELFF
TGTGCCAGCAGCCCGCTCGGGACAGTCCGCGGCACCGGGGAGCTGTTTTTT
>-|TRBJ1-1|-|TRBV7-9
CASSLRDRTLTEAFF
TGTGCCAGCAGCTTAAGAGACAGGACCCTCACTGAAGCTTTCTTT
>-|TRBJ1-5|-|TRBV28
CASSSWEHQHF
TGTGCCAGCAGTTCTTGGGAGCACCAGCATTTT
>-|TRBJ1-1|-|TRBV5-6
CASSLMGMNTEAFF
TGTGCCAGCAGTTTGATGGGAATGAACACTGAAGCTTTCTTT
>-|TRBJ1-2|-|TRBV29-1
CSVEDLETKYGYTF
TGCAGCGTTGAAGATCTCGAAACGAAATATGGCTACACCTTC
>TRBD2|TRBJ2-1|-|TRBV4-1
CASSQTGTRHNEQFF
TGCGCCAGCAGCCAAACCGGGACTAGGCACAATGAGCAGTTCTTC